This T cell receptor beta chain is from a study of shared clonotypes between healthy human individuals. The data were produced by immunoSEQ multiplex PCR, yet TCRdb's version contains in-frame clones alone and is incomplete. Of approximately 640,000 clones in the sample, about three quarters were seen once. Germline V gene lookup returns CDR1 MNHEY and CDR2 SMNVEV (reference sequence). The CDR3 spans 16 residues. V lost 5 bases to trimming and J lost 2 bases, with 15 bases between them. This sequence originates from a woman in her 30s in good health. J is TRBJ2-2 and V is TRBV27; maybe TRBD1 (5 bases). Sequences were obtained from memory CD4+ T cells sorted from blood. This sample's subset: CD45RA-negative fraction. CDR3 sequence (DNA): TGTGCCAGCAGTGTACAGGAACCCCCAAACACCGGGGAGCTGTTTTTT. Protein sequence: CASSVQEPPNTGELFF.